This T cell receptor (beta chain) was sequenced during a study of cytomegalovirus exposure and HLA in healthy donors. A note on this clone: Antigen specificity is unknown.

The PCR used 60 Vbeta and 13 Jbeta primers. Profiled with immunoSEQ multiplex PCR; TCRdb holds only in-frame clones, not every one. Of more than 90,000 clones listed, roughly 73% are singletons. Overall study results and limits: Later analysis found that TCR beta chains associated with HLA were more clonally expanded than other, equally common chains. A reported reduction in N-insertions relative to the approximately 690-donor mean was seen in an Asian-associated ancestry cluster in a later analysis. What a later analysis showed was that several of the most significant clusters appeared linked to common viral pathogens. Roughly 170 TCR beta chains were listed as cytomegalovirus-associated.

The clonotype originates from a woman in her twenties or thirties in good health and CMV-seronegative. Sequenced sample: PBMCs.

The CDR3 DNA reads as TGTGCCAGCAGTGATTCCTACAGGGTGGCTAATGAAAAACTGTTTTTT. This translates into CASSDSYRVANEKLFF. The chain links TRBV25-1 to TRBJ1-4; D might be TRBD1 (6 bases). The length of the CDR3 is 16 residues. V was clipped by 3 bases and J by 3 bases, with 14 bases between them. Germline assignment: CDR1 MGHDK and CDR2 SYGVNS.